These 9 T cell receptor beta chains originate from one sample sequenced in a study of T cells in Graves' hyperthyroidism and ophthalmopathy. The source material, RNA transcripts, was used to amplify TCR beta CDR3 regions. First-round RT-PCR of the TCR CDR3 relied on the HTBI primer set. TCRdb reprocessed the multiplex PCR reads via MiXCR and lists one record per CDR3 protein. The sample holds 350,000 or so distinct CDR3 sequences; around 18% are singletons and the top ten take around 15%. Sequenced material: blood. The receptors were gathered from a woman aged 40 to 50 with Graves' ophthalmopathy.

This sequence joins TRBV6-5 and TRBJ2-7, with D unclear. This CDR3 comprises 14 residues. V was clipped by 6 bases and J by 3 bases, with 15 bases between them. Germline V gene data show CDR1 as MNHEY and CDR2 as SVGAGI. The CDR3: CASSLVALHYEQYF. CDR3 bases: TGTGCCAGCAGCTTAGTGGCACTCCACTACGAGCAGTACTTC.

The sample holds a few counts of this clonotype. CDR3 amino acids: CASSLAEGGATVNGYTF. CDR3 DNA sequence: TGTGCCAGCAGCTTAGCCGAGGGGGGGGCAACAGTAAATGGCTACACCTTC. The chain combines TRBV7-2 with TRBJ1-2, with D perhaps matching TRBD1 (6 bases). Trimming took off 0 bases at V and 6 bases at J, with 20 bases between the two ends. The germline V gene has CDR1 SGHTA and CDR2 FQGNSA. The CDR3 sequence is 17 residues long. The full variable domain, in which reference TRBV7-2 and TRBJ1-2 provide the parts outside the CDR3, is GAGVSQSPSNKVTEKGKDVELRCDPISGHTALYWYRQSLGQGLEFLIYFQGNSAPDKSGLPSDRFSAERTGGSVSTLTIQRTQQEDSAVYLCASSLAEGGATVNGYTFGSGTRLTVV.

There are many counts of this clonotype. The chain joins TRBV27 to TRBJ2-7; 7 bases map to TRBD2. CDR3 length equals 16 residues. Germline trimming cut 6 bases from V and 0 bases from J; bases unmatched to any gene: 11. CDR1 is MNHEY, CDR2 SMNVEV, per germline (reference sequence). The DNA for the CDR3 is TGTGCCAGCAGCCTCGTCGCGCCGGGAGGCTCCTACGAGCAGTACTTC. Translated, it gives CASSLVAPGGSYEQYF.

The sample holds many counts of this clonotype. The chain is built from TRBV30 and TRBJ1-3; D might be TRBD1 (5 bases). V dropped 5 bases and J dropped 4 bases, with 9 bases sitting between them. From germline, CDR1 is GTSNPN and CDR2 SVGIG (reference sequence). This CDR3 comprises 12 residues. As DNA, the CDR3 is TGTGCCTGGGAAAGGGGAGGAAACACCATATATTTT. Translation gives CAWERGGNTIYF. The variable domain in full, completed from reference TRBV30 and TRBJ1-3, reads SQTIHQWPATLVQPVGSPLSLECTVEGTSNPNLYWYRQAAGRGLQLLFYSVGIGQISSEVPQNLSASRPQDRQFILSSKKLLLSDSGFYLCAWERGGNTIYFGEGSWLTVV.

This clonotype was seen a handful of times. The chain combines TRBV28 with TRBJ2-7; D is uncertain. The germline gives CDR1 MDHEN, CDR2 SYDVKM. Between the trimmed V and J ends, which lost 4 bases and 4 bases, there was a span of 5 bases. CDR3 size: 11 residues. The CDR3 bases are TGTGCCAGCAGTTGGCAGTACGAGCAGTACTTC. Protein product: CASSWQYEQYF.

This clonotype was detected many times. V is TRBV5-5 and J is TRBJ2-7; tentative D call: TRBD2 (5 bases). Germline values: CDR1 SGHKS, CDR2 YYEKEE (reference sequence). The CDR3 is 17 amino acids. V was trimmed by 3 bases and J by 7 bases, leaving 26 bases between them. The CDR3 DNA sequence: TGTGCCAGCAGCTCCCTACCTCGACTGGGAGAAATGGGGGAGCAGTACTTC. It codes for CASSSLPRLGEMGEQYF.

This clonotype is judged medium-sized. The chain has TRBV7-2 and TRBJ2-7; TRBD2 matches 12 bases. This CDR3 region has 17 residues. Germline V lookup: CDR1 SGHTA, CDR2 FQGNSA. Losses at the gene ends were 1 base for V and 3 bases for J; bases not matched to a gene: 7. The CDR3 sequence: CASSLGGLAGINYEQYF. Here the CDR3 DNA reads TGTGCCAGCAGCTTAGGGGGACTAGCGGGTATCAACTACGAGCAGTACTTC.

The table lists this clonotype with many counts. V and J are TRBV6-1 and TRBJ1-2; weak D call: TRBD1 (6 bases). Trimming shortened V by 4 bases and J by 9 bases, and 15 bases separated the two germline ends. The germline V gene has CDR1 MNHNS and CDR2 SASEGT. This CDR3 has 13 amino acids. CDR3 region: CASSVGTTFRYTF. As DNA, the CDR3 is TGTGCCAGCAGTGTGGGGACAACCTTTCGCTACACCTTC.

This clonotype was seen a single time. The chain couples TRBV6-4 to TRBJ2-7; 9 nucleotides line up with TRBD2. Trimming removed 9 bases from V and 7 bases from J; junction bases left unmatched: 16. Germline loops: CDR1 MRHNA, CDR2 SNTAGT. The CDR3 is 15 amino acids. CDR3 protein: CARRPRCGRAGEQYF. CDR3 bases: TGTGCCAGGAGACCCCGGTGCGGGAGGGCTGGGGAGCAGTACTTC.